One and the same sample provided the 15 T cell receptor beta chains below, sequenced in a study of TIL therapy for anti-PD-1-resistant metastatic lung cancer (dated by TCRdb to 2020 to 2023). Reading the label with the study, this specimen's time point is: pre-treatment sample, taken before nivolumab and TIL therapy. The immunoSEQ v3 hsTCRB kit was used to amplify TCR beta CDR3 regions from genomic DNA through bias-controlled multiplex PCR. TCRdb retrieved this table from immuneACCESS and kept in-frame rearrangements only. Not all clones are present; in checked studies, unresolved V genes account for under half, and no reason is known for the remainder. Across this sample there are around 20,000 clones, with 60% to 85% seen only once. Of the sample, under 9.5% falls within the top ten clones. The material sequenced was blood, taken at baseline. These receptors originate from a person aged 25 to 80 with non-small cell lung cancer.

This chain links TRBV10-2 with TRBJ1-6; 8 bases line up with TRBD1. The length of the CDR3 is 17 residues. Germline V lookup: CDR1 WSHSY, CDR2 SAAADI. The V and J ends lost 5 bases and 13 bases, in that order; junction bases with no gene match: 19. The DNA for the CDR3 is TGCGCCAGCAGTACCCTACAGGGGGTTCTTCGCCCTATGCCCCTCCACTTT. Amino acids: CASSTLQGVLRPMPLHF.

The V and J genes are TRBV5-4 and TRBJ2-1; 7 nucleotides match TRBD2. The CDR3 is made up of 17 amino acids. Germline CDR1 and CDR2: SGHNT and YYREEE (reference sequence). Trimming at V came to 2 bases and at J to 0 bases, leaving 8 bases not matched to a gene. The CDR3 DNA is TGTGCCAGCAGCTTCTACCCTAGCGGTGGCTCCTACAATGAGCAGTTCTTC. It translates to CASSFYPSGGSYNEQFF.

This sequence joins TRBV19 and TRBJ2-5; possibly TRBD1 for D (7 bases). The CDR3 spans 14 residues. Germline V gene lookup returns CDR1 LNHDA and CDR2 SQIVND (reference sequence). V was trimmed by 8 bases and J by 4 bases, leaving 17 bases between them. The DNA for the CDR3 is TGTGCCAGTCGAAGGACAGGAGGGGCAGAGACCCAGTACTTC. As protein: CASRRTGGAETQYF.

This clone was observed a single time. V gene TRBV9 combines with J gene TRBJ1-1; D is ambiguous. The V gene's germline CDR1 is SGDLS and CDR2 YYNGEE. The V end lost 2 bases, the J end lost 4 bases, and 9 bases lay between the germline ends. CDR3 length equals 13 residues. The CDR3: CASSVGIPTEAFF. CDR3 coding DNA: TGTGCCAGCAGCGTCGGCATCCCCACTGAAGCTTTCTTT.

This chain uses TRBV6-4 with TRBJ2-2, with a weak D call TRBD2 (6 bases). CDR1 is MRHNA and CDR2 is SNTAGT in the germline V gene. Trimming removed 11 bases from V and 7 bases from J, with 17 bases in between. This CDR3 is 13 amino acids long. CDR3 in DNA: TGTGCCTCAAGCCAGACGGGGGTCGGGGAGCTGTTTTTT. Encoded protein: CASSQTGVGELFF.

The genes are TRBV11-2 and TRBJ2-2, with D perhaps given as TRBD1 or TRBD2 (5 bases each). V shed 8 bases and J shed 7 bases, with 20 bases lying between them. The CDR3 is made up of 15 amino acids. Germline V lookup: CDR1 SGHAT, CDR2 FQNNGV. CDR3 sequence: CASPSGKGRNGELFF. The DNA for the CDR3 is TGTGCCAGCCCGTCCGGGAAGGGGCGGAACGGGGAGCTGTTTTTT.

Here the CDR3 reads CASSYSGQINTEAFF. The CDR3 coding sequence is TGTGCCAGCAGTTACTCCGGACAGATTAACACTGAAGCTTTCTTT. V usage is TRBV6-6 and J usage is TRBJ1-1; D possibly corresponds to TRBD1 (6 bases). From germline, CDR1 is MNHNY and CDR2 SVGAGI (reference sequence). V was shortened by 0 bases and J by 2 bases, with 10 bases between the two germline ends. This CDR3 region has 15 residues.

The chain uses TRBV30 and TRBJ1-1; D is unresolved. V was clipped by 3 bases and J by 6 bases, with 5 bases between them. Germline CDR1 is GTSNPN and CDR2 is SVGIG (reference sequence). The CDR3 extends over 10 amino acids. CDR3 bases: TGTGCCTGGAGGTTTCCTGAAGCTTTCTTT. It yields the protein CAWRFPEAFF.

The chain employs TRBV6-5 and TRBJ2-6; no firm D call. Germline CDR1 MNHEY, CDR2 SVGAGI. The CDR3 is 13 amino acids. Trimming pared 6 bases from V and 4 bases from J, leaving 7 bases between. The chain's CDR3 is CASSPIGANVLTF. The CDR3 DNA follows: TGTGCCAGCAGCCCCATCGGGGCCAACGTCCTGACTTTC.

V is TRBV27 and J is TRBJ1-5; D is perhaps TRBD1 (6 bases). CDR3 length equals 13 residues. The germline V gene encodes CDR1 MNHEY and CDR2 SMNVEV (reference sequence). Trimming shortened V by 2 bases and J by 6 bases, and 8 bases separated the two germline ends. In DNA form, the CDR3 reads TGTGCCAGCAGTTTAAACAGGGTTCAGCCCCAGCATTTT. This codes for CASSLNRVQPQHF.

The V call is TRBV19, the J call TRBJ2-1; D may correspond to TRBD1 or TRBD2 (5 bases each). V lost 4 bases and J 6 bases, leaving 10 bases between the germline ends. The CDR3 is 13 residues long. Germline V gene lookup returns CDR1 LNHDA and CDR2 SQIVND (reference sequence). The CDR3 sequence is CASSTGTLNEQFF. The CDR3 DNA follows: TGTGCCAGTAGTACGGGGACCCTCAATGAGCAGTTCTTC.

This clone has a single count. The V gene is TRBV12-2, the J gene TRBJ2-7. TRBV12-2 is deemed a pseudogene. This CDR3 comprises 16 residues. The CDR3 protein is CASRLGPAPGTYEQYF. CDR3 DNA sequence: TGTGCAAGTCGCTTAGGTCCAGCCCCCGGAACCTACGAGCAGTACTTC.

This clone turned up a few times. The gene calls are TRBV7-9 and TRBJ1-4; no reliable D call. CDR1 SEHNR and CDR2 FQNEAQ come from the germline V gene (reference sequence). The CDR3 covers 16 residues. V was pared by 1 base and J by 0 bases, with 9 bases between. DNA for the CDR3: TGTGCCAGCAGCTTAGATGGGGTTGCAACTAATGAAAAACTGTTTTTT. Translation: CASSLDGVATNEKLFF.

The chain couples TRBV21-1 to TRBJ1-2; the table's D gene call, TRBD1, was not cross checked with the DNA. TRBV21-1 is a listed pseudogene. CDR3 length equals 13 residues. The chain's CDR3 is CASSYTTTGGYTF. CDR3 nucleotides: TGTGCCAGCAGCTACACGACGACAGGAGGCTACACCTTC.

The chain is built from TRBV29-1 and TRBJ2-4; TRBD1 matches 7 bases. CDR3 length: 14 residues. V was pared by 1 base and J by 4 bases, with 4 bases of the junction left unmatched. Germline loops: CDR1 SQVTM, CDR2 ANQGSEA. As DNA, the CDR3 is TGCAGCGTTGAAGCGCCGGGACAGAAAAACATTCAGTACTTC. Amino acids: CSVEAPGQKNIQYF.